This T cell receptor beta chain was identified in a study of blood T cell repertoires in COVID-19. Study overall: The United States, Italy and Spain were the sources of the acute and convalescent COVID-19 samples. PBMCs, B-cell-depleted T cells, or T cells provided the cDNA or gDNA that made up the material.

Study processing details: Amplification of reference gene primers was used by the study to estimate nucleated cell counts. Repertoires were generated with immunoSEQ multiplex PCR, while TCRdb's copy carries only in-frame clones and drops some. From that table come the V and J calls and clone size; the DNA was used to work out D and trimming. The repertoire has 70,000 or so clones, around 83% of them found once; the top ten carry around 9.6%. The CDR3 totals 15 residues. V lost 0 bases, J lost 5 bases, and 7 bases stayed unmatched. Germline CDR1 and CDR2: SGHNT and YYREEE (reference sequence). The sequence came from a woman older than 75 with acute or convalescent COVID-19. Source material: peripheral blood. The V call is TRBV5-4, the J call TRBJ2-5, with 7 nucleotides matching TRBD1. The DNA of the CDR3 is TGTGCCAGCAGCTTGGAAGGGGGCGGATGGGAGACCCAGTACTTC. Residues: CASSLEGGGWETQYF.